This T cell receptor (beta chain) emerged from a study of CD8 T cells in ankylosing spondylitis. TCRdb recomputed calls from the 5' RACE reads with MiXCR, one row per CDR3 protein. The sample carries 40,000 or so distinct CDR3 sequences, approximately 11% recorded once. This clonotype appeared many times. Its antigen is unidentified. Overall study results and limits: Past studies reported some motif variants in reactive arthritis synovial fluid and blood. A motif in TCR beta, a set of under 10 highly homologous variants, appeared characteristic of ankylosing spondylitis blood. Researchers reportedly found disease-linked clones significantly enriched in matched ankylosing spondylitis synovial fluid.

CDR3 length: 15 residues. V lost 2 bases to trimming and J lost 0 bases, with 8 bases between them. The chain joins TRBV12-3 or TRBV12-4 to TRBJ1-5; D remains unclear. This sequence originates from a male donor with ankylosing spondylitis or in good health (not recorded which). Sequences were obtained from blood, either unsorted or a sorted T cell fraction (not recorded which). CDR3 region: CASSLQAGSNQPQHF. Written as DNA, the CDR3 is TGTGCCAGCAGTTTACAGGCAGGTAGCAATCAGCCCCAGCATTTT.